The source of this T cell receptor beta chain is a study of shared clonotypes between healthy human individuals. Worth noting for this clone: The same CDR3 also results from other DNA sequences found in this sample.

Germline CDR1 is SGHVS and CDR2 is FQNEAQ. The CDR3 sequence is 14 residues long. The V and J ends lost 1 base and 1 base respectively, with 7 bases between them. TCRdb's copy holds only in-frame clones and misses some; the assay was immunoSEQ multiplex PCR. Of over a million clones in the sample, about four fifths were seen once. This receptor was taken from a man aged 18 to 29 in good health. Some clones in this sample may be carry-over from other donors' samples. The chain employs TRBV7-8 and TRBJ1-1; D may be TRBD1 (6 bases). The sequenced sample consisted of memory CD4+ T cells from PBMCs. Subset defined: CD45RA-negative fraction. The CDR3: CASSLVRGNTEAFF. DNA for the CDR3: TGTGCCAGCAGCTTAGTCAGGGGGAACACTGAAGCTTTCTTT.